Following are 27 T cell receptor beta chains from one sample sequenced in a study of shared clonotypes between healthy human individuals. Here immunoSEQ multiplex PCR was the method, and the copy in TCRdb shows in-frame clones only, minus some. In the table there are approximately 1.9 million clones, just over 90% of which are singletons. CD45RO-negative, CCR7-selected cells formed the naive CD8 fraction, which excluded terminally differentiated effector memory CD45RA+ cells. Sequencing was performed on naive CD8+ T cells from PBMCs. These receptor sequences come from a man younger than 35 in good health. Some clones in this sample may be carry-over from other donors' samples.

The V and J genes are TRBV11-1 and TRBJ1-2, with TRBD1 identical over 8 bases. J lost 4 bases, V lost 6 bases, and 4 bases had no gene match. The CDR3 runs to 13 residues. Germline V gene lookup returns CDR1 SGHAT and CDR2 FQDESV (reference sequence). The CDR3: CASSFGTGYGYTF. CDR3 coding DNA: TGTGCCAGCAGTTTCGGGACAGGCTATGGCTACACCTTC.

As to this clone: The same CDR3 arises from other DNA sequences in this sample as well. The chain couples TRBV5-8 to TRBJ2-1; 11 bases match TRBD2. The V gene's germline CDR1 is SGHTS and CDR2 YDEGEE. This CDR3 comprises 13 residues. Germline trimming cut 2 bases from V and 8 bases from J; bases unmatched to any gene: 0. The CDR3 here is CASSFSGRDEQFF. Written as DNA, the CDR3 is TGTGCCAGCAGCTTTAGCGGGAGGGATGAGCAGTTCTTC.

For the CDR3, the DNA is TGTGCCAGCCTTTCCTTTGACGGGGTTAATGAGCAGTTCTTC. This codes for CASLSFDGVNEQFF. J is TRBJ2-1 and V is TRBV27, with D maybe TRBD2 (5 bases). V gave up 8 bases and J gave up 7 bases, with 18 bases separating them. This CDR3 region has 14 residues. Germline CDR1 is MNHEY and CDR2 is SMNVEV (reference sequence).

On this clone itself: Additional DNA sequences in this sample encode the identical CDR3. J is TRBJ1-1 and V is TRBV19, with no clear D. The germline V and J ends were trimmed by 3 bases and 0 bases, with 8 bases remaining between them. There are 14 residues in the CDR3. The V gene's germline CDR1 is LNHDA and CDR2 SQIVND (reference sequence). The CDR3 bases are TGTGCCAGTAGTATTTGGGGAATGAACACTGAAGCTTTCTTT. It is translated as CASSIWGMNTEAFF.

This chain connects TRBV20-1 to TRBJ1-4; unclear D gene. V was pared by 0 bases and J by 12 bases, with 8 bases between. The CDR3 is made up of 11 amino acids. Germline lookup yields CDR1 DFQATT and CDR2 SNEGSKA (reference sequence). CDR3 loop: CSARERLELFF. The DNA of the CDR3 is TGCAGTGCTAGAGAGAGGTTGGAACTGTTTTTT.

The chain has TRBV4-1 and TRBJ2-6; unclear D gene. V lost 5 bases and J 0 bases, leaving 8 bases between the germline ends. The CDR3 consists of 15 residues. CDR1 MGHRA and CDR2 YSYEKL come from the germline V gene. For the CDR3, the DNA is TGCGCCAGCAGCTACCCCTTCTCTGGGGCCAACGTCCTGACTTTC. This translates into CASSYPFSGANVLTF.

This sequence joins TRBV6-5 and TRBJ1-4; 8 bases agree with TRBD1. The CDR3 consists of 14 residues. Trimming removed 4 bases from V and 8 bases from J; junction bases left unmatched: 6. Germline V gene lookup returns CDR1 MNHEY and CDR2 SVGAGI. The CDR3 bases are TGTGCCAGCAGTTTAGGACAGGGTTTGGAAAAACTGTTTTTT. Residues: CASSLGQGLEKLFF.

This clone was recorded only once. V usage is TRBV19 and J usage is TRBJ1-2; TRBD1 aligns across 7 bases. V dropped 5 bases and J dropped 5; count of bases not matched to a gene: 8. Germline V CDR1 and CDR2: LNHDA, SQIVND (reference sequence). This CDR3 spans 14 amino acids. The CDR3 protein is CASSARQGLYGYTF. Written as DNA, the CDR3 is TGTGCCAGTAGTGCAAGACAGGGTCTATATGGCTACACCTTC.

This chain joins TRBV4-1 and TRBJ2-5; 8 nucleotides line up with TRBD1. The CDR3 sequence is 14 residues long. Germline V CDR1 and CDR2: MGHRA, YSYEKL. J was trimmed by 6 bases and V by 7 bases; bases with no gene match: 10. The CDR3: CASTRDRPPKTQYF. The CDR3 bases are TGCGCCAGCACCCGGGACAGGCCACCAAAGACCCAGTACTTC.

About this clone itself: In the same sample, other DNA sequences code for this CDR3. The V and J genes are TRBV27 and TRBJ2-1; D is unresolved. V was pared by 1 base and J by 0 bases, with 7 bases between. Looked up from germline, CDR1 is MNHEY and CDR2 is SMNVEV (reference sequence). This CDR3 is 15 amino acids long. CDR3 sequence reads: CASSLLPSSYNEQFF. CDR3 nucleotides: TGTGCCAGCAGTTTATTACCTAGCTCCTACAATGAGCAGTTCTTC.

V gene TRBV10-1 combines with J gene TRBJ2-1; 10 bases fit TRBD1. This CDR3 is 14 amino acids long. The germline gives CDR1 WNHNN, CDR2 SYGVQD (reference sequence). Trimming removed 6 bases from V and 9 bases from J; junction bases left unmatched: 8. CDR3 DNA sequence: TGCGCCAGCAGCCCGGGACAGGGGTTACCTGAGCAGTTCTTC. It yields the protein CASSPGQGLPEQFF.

This clone came up once. The same CDR3 arises from other DNA sequences in this sample as well. V gene TRBV6-5 combines with J gene TRBJ2-1; D is perhaps TRBD1 (6 bases). The CDR3 is 15 residues long. The germline V gene encodes CDR1 MNHEY and CDR2 SVGAGI. The germline V and J ends were trimmed by 4 bases and 0 bases, with 10 bases remaining between them. CDR3 protein: CASSSTGLSYNEQFF. In DNA form, the CDR3 reads TGTGCCAGCAGTTCTACAGGGCTCTCCTACAATGAGCAGTTCTTC.

V and J are TRBV27 and TRBJ2-3; unclear D gene. The germline V gene encodes CDR1 MNHEY and CDR2 SMNVEV (reference sequence). Trimming took 4 bases from V and 4 from J, leaving 9 bases between them. The CDR3 is made up of 13 amino acids. CDR3 nucleotide sequence: TGTGCCAGCAGTTACACCCCGGCAGATACGCAGTATTTT. It is translated as CASSYTPADTQYF.

The chain links TRBV15 to TRBJ1-2, with D possibly being TRBD1 (6 bases). Germline CDR1 LNHNV, CDR2 YYDKDF (reference sequence). Trimming cost V 2 bases and J 5 bases, with 15 bases left between them. The length of the CDR3 is 15 residues. Here the CDR3 reads CATSRPDRPVYGYTF. For the CDR3, the DNA is TGTGCCACCAGCAGACCAGACAGGCCGGTGTATGGCTACACCTTC.

The V call is TRBV11-2, the J call TRBJ2-6, with TRBD1 matching 7 bases. Germline V gene lookup returns CDR1 SGHAT and CDR2 FQNNGV. The CDR3 spans 17 residues. V was pared by 3 bases and J by 2 bases, with 7 bases of the junction left unmatched. Here the CDR3 reads CASSFYTGAPGANVLTF. DNA of the CDR3: TGTGCCAGCAGCTTTTACACAGGGGCCCCTGGGGCCAACGTCCTGACTTTC. The variable domain in full, with the rest retrieved from reference TRBV11-2 and TRBJ2-6, is EAGVAQSPRYKIIEKRQSVAFWCNPISGHATLYWYQQILGQGPKLLIQFQNNGVVDDSQLPKDRFSAERLKGVDSTLKIQPAKLEDSAVYLCASSFYTGAPGANVLTFGAGSRLTVL.

The chain combines TRBV5-4 with TRBJ2-3; tentative D call: TRBD2 (6 bases). The CDR3 is 14 amino acids. With 0 bases removed from V and 4 bases from J, the gap between germline ends came to 9 bases. CDR1 SGHNT and CDR2 YYREEE come from the germline V gene (reference sequence). The CDR3 loop is CASSLAPSADTQYF. The CDR3 DNA reads as TGTGCCAGCAGCTTGGCGCCTAGCGCAGATACGCAGTATTTT.

The V gene is TRBV11-2, the J gene TRBJ1-1, with a weak D call TRBD1 (5 bases). This CDR3 comprises 15 residues. Per germline, CDR1 SGHAT and CDR2 FQNNGV. Deletions cut 4 bases from V and 4 bases from J, with 16 bases between. The CDR3, as DNA: TGTGCCAGCAGCTCAACAGGCAGATGGGGCACTGAAGCTTTCTTT. Amino acid sequence: CASSSTGRWGTEAFF.

This sequence joins TRBV27 and TRBJ2-7; TRBD1 or TRBD2 may be the D gene (5 bases each). CDR1 is MNHEY, CDR2 SMNVEV, per germline (reference sequence). V was clipped by 4 bases and J by 8 bases, with 15 bases between them. The CDR3 sequence is 13 residues long. The chain's CDR3 is CASSSSGAWKQYF. The CDR3 bases are TGTGCCAGCAGTTCCTCCGGGGCCTGGAAGCAGTACTTC.

The chain uses TRBV4-1 and TRBJ2-1; D unclear. Trimming removed 6 bases from V and 5 bases from J, with 8 bases in between. This CDR3 is 12 amino acids long. Looked up from germline, CDR1 is MGHRA and CDR2 is YSYEKL. In DNA, the CDR3 is TGCGCCAGCAGTCAGTTTGACAATGAGCAGTTCTTC. This encodes CASSQFDNEQFF.

V and J are TRBV7-9 and TRBJ2-7; perhaps D is TRBD1 or TRBD2 (6 bases each). The ends were cut back, 5 bases at V and 3 bases at J, with 11 bases in the middle. The CDR3 sequence is 13 residues long. Germline V CDR1 and CDR2: SEHNR, FQNEAQ (reference sequence). The CDR3 sequence: CASSAGQIYEQYF. DNA of the CDR3: TGTGCCAGCAGCGCGGGACAAATCTACGAGCAGTACTTC.

The rearrangement uses TRBV5-6 and TRBJ2-1; weak D call: TRBD2 (6 bases). This CDR3 region has 16 residues. V lost 4 bases, J lost 2 bases, and 16 bases lay in between. Germline CDR1 SGHDT, CDR2 YYEEEE. The CDR3 DNA sequence: TGTGCCAGCAGCCCTATAGCGGAGTCCGCCTACAATGAGCAGTTCTTC. Translating gives CASSPIAESAYNEQFF.

J is TRBJ2-1 and V is TRBV5-4; 7 nucleotides match TRBD2. Germline CDR1 and CDR2: SGHNT and YYREEE (reference sequence). This CDR3 has 16 residues. V lost 3 bases to trimming and J lost 2 bases; unmatched junction nucleotides: 8. The CDR3 loop reads CASSSAVGGAYNEQFF. CDR3 in DNA: TGTGCCAGCAGCTCGGCTGTGGGGGGGGCCTACAATGAGCAGTTCTTC.

The rearrangement joins TRBV27 to TRBJ1-2; 11 positions agree with TRBD1. This CDR3 has 17 amino acids. Germline trimming cut 5 bases from V and 4 bases from J; bases unmatched to any gene: 12. Germline lookup yields CDR1 MNHEY and CDR2 SMNVEV (reference sequence). The CDR3: CASSPLRTGGTGYGYTF. The CDR3 region has the DNA TGTGCCAGCAGTCCCCTCAGGACAGGGGGCACTGGCTATGGCTACACCTTC.

This sequence joins TRBV6-1 and TRBJ2-4; tentatively, D is TRBD1 (6 bases). The CDR3 is 16 amino acids. Trimming took off 1 base at V and 4 bases at J, with 14 bases between the two ends. Germline V lookup: CDR1 MNHNS, CDR2 SASEGT. The CDR3 sequence: CASSEVVGQGKNIQYF. The CDR3 DNA reads TGTGCCAGCAGTGAAGTGGTAGGGCAGGGGAAAAACATTCAGTACTTC.

This clone was seen once. In the same sample, other DNA sequences code for this CDR3. The gene calls are TRBV7-9 and TRBJ2-2; no clear D gene. This CDR3 spans 11 amino acids. CDR1 is SEHNR, CDR2 FQNEAQ, per germline (reference sequence). The ends were cut back, 3 bases at V and 9 bases at J, with 5 bases in the middle. The CDR3 region is CASSLGRELFF. The CDR3 DNA reads as TGTGCCAGCAGCTTGGGCCGGGAGCTGTTTTTT.

The chain joins TRBV13 to TRBJ2-5; 9 nucleotides line up with TRBD2. Trimming removed 5 bases from V and 5 bases from J; junction bases left unmatched: 12. Germline lookup yields CDR1 PRHDT and CDR2 FYEKMQ (reference sequence). This CDR3 comprises 16 residues. CDR3 loop: CASSPTSVAGAETQYF. The CDR3 DNA reads TGTGCCAGCAGCCCCACCTCTGTAGCGGGAGCGGAGACCCAGTACTTC.

This clone appeared once. This chain joins TRBV5-4 and TRBJ1-1, with D unclear. This CDR3 region has 16 residues. V lost 0 bases, J lost 3 bases, and 15 bases lay in between. The germline V gene encodes CDR1 SGHNT and CDR2 YYREEE (reference sequence). Here the CDR3 reads CASSLVPSGRYTEAFF. The DNA for the CDR3 is TGTGCCAGCAGCTTGGTCCCCTCGGGTAGATACACTGAAGCTTTCTTT.